This passage covers 8 T cell receptor beta chains from one sample sequenced in a study of identical twins. From the 5' RACE reads, TCRdb called clonotypes with MiXCR, one entry per CDR3 protein. Counted here are fewer than 800,000 distinct CDR3 sequences, just over 7% occurring once; the ten biggest clones make up less than 2%. Another study also made use of these data, one on yellow fever vaccine responses in identical twins.

Source material: PBMCs. The source is a woman aged 18-29 years in good health.

This clonotype came up a few times. The V and J genes are TRBV12-3 or TRBV12-4 and TRBJ1-6; 8 positions match TRBD1. The CDR3 is 17 amino acids. The V segment lost 3 bases and the J segment 4 bases; nucleotides outside the gene matches: 8. The CDR3 loop is CASSFIQGARYNSPLHF. In DNA, the CDR3 is TGTGCCAGCAGTTTCATTCAGGGGGCTCGATATAATTCACCCCTCCACTTT.

This clonotype was found a few times. This chain joins TRBV28 and TRBJ2-1; 9 bases match TRBD1. Germline V gives CDR1 MDHEN, CDR2 SYDVKM. V was pared by 10 bases and J by 7 bases, with 14 bases of the junction left unmatched. This CDR3 is built from 15 residues. The CDR3 loop reads CATNDRDRARNEQFF. CDR3 coding DNA: TGTGCCACCAATGACCGGGACAGGGCGCGTAATGAGCAGTTCTTC. The variable domain in full, with the rest retrieved from reference TRBV28 and TRBJ2-1, is DVKVTQSSRYLVKRTGEKVFLECVQDMDHENMFWYRQDPGLGLRLIYFSYDVKMKEKGDIPEGYSVSREKKERFSLILESASTNQTSMYLCATNDRDRARNEQFFGPGTRLTVL.

This clonotype has a count of ten or more. This chain connects TRBV2 to TRBJ2-7; no reliable D call. V was cut by 6 bases and J by 0 bases, with 18 bases left in between. The CDR3 is 16 amino acids. Germline CDR1 and CDR2: SNHLY and FYNNEI. The CDR3: CASRAVSTGSSYEQYV. The CDR3 region has the DNA TGTGCCAGCAGGGCAGTTAGTACCGGTAGCTCCTACGAGCAGTACGTC.

This clonotype was counted between two and nine times. The rearrangement joins TRBV4-2 to TRBJ2-7, with TRBD1 as a possible D gene (6 bases). This CDR3 contains 16 residues. V lost 2 bases, J lost 6 bases, and 20 bases lay in between. Per germline, CDR1 LGHNA and CDR2 YNFKEQ. DNA for the CDR3: TGTGCCAGCAGCCAACCTTGGACAGAACTTTCCGGCGAGCAGTACTTC. It codes for CASSQPWTELSGEQYF.

This clonotype turned up a few times. This chain joins TRBV20-1 and TRBJ2-1, with 8 positions matching TRBD1. The CDR3 is 15 amino acids. CDR1 and CDR2 (germline): DFQATT, SNEGSKA (reference sequence). After removal of 0 bases from V and 2 bases from J, the junction contained 3 bases not matched to a gene. DNA for the CDR3: TGCAGTGCTAGAGAGGACAGGGTAACCTACAATGAGCAGTTCTTC. Translated: CSAREDRVTYNEQFF.

The chain is built from TRBV6-5 and TRBJ2-4; TRBD2 agrees at 7 bases. Germline V CDR1 and CDR2: MNHEY, SVGAGI. The trim removed 0 bases at V and 2 bases at J, leaving 13 bases unmatched. CDR3 length equals 19 residues. Here the CDR3 reads CASSYSNVGTRGSKNIQYF. CDR3 nucleotides: TGTGCCAGCAGTTACTCGAACGTCGGAACGCGGGGGTCCAAAAACATTCAGTACTTC.

The chain joins TRBV7-3 to TRBJ2-1; 8 bases map to TRBD2. J was trimmed by 8 bases and V by 2 bases; bases with no gene match: 8. The CDR3 is 15 amino acids. CDR1 and CDR2 (germline): SGHTA, FQGTGA. The CDR3 loop is CASSLEAGGSHEQFF. DNA of the CDR3: TGTGCCAGCAGCTTAGAGGCGGGGGGAAGTCATGAGCAGTTCTTC.

This clonotype was seen more than once but under ten times. The chain has TRBV5-1 and TRBJ2-1; 10 bases line up with TRBD1. The CDR3 runs 15 residues. The germline CDR1 and CDR2 sequences are SGHRS and YFSETQ. Trimming took 0 bases from V and 5 from J; bases not matched to a gene: 2. The CDR3 is CASSLGDRGHNEQFF. CDR3 bases: TGCGCCAGCAGCTTGGGGGACAGGGGACACAATGAGCAGTTCTTC.